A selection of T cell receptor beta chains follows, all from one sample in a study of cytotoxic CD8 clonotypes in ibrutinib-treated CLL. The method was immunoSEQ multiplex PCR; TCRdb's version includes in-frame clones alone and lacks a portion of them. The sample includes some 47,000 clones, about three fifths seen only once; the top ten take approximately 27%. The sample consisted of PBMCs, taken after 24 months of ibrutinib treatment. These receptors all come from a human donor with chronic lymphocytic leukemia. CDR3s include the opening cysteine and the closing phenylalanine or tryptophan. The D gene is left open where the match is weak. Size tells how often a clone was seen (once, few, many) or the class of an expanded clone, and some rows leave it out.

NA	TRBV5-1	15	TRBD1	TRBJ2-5	TGCGCCAGCAGCTTGGGGAATTCAGGGGGAGAGACCCAGTACTTC	CASSLGNSGGETQYF
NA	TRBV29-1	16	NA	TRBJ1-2	TGCAGCGTTCCCACGCGCGGCGCCGGCCGGTCCGAGGGCTACACCTTC	CSVPTRGAGRSEGYTF
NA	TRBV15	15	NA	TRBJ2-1	TGTGCCACCAGCAGGGACTTGGGGGTATACAATGAGCAGTTCTTC	CATSRDLGVYNEQFF
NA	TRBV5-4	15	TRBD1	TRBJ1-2	TGTGCCAGCAGCGCCGGGGGACAGGGTTTGGGCGGCTACACCTTC	CASSAGGQGLGGYTF
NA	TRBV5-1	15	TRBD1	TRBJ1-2	TGCGCCAGCAGCGCCGGGACAGGGGGCGGCTATGGCTACACCTTC	CASSAGTGGGYGYTF
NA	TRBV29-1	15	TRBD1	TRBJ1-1	TGCAGCGTTGAAAAAGAGCCAGGGGGCAACACTGAAGCTTTCTTT	CSVEKEPGGNTEAFF
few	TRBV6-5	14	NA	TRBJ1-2	TGTGCCAGCAGTTACGGGACTGCTAACTATGGCTACACCTTC	CASSYGTANYGYTF
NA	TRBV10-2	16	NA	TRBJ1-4	TGCGCCAGCAAGCTAAGGAGGGCCGGAGGGGATGAAAAACTGTTTTTT	CASKLRRAGGDEKLFF
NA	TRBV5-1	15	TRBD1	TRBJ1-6	TGCGCCAGCCGCTTAGGGGGCGCCTATAATTCACCCCTCCACTTT	CASRLGGAYNSPLHF
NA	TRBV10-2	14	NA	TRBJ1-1	TGCGCCAGCAGGGGGGGAGGGGCTGAGACTGAAGCTTTCTTT	CASRGGGAETEAFF
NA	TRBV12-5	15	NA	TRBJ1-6	TGTGCTAGTGGTTTGGCCTTGGCCGATAATTCACCCCTCCACTTT	CASGLALADNSPLHF
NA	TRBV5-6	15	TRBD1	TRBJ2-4	TGTGCCAGCAGCTACAGGGGAACGGCCAAAAACATTCAGTACTTC	CASSYRGTAKNIQYF
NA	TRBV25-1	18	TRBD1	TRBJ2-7	TGTGCCAGCAGTGAACAAAACCCCGACAGGGGGAACTCCTACGAGCAGTACTTC	CASSEQNPDRGNSYEQYF
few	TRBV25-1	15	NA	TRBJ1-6	TGTGCCAGCAGTGCCCGGGCCCAGAGGAATTCACCCCTCCACTTT	CASSARAQRNSPLHF
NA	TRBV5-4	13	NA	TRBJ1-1	TGTGCCAGCAGCCGCCGACCCCTCACTGAAGTTTTCTTT	CASSRRPLTEVFF
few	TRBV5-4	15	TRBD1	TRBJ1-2	TGTGCCAGCAGCCCAGGGACAGACCAGGTCTATGGCTACACCTTC	CASSPGTDQVYGYTF
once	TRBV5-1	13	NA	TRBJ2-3	TGCGCCAGCAGCTTAACCCCGGCAGATACGCAGTATTTT	CASSLTPADTQYF
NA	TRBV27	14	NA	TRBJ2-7	TGTGCCACGATGGTCATCGGAAACTCCTACGAGCAGTACTTC	CATMVIGNSYEQYF
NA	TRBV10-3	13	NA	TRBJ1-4	TGTGCCATCGGTCAGTCAACTAATGAAAAACTGTTTTTT	CAIGQSTNEKLFF
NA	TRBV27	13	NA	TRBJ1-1	TGTGCCAGCAGTTTATCGGTGAACACTGAAGCTTTCTTT	CASSLSVNTEAFF
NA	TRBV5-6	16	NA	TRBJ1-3	TGTGCCAGCAGCTTGGGAGGGCCATGGGCTCGAAACACCATATATTTT	CASSLGGPWARNTIYF
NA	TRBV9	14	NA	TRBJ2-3	TGTGCCAGCACTATGGGACGACCGGCGGATACGCAGTATTTT	CASTMGRPADTQYF